The rows below give T cell receptor beta chains drawn from one sample of a study of shared clonotypes between healthy human individuals. Sequencing was performed with immunoSEQ multiplex PCR; in TCRdb, only in-frame clones are kept and a portion is missing. Of some 630,000 clones in the sample, roughly 95% are singletons; the top ten hold 0.11%. The sample comprised naive CD8+ T cells sorted from blood. The receptors stem from a woman between 25 and 40 years old in good health. Each CDR3 is given with its conserved first and last residue. A D gene is named only where the DNA matches it firmly. Not all rows give a size; the values are once, few, many and, for expanded clones, a class.

v_gene,j_gene,abundance,d_gene,CDR3nt,CDR3aa
TRBV25-1,TRBJ2-1,-,-,TGTGCCAGCAGTGAATTATTAGGGTCCAATGAGCAGTTCTTC,CASSELLGSNEQFF
TRBV28,TRBJ1-5,-,-,TGTGCCAGCAGTCCCCTTGAAGCCGGCCCCTATAGCAATCAGCCCCAGCATTTT,CASSPLEAGPYSNQPQHF
TRBV27,TRBJ1-5,-,-,TGTGCCAGCAGTTTATCAGGGTTTAGCAATCAGCCCCAGCATTTT,CASSLSGFSNQPQHF
TRBV27,TRBJ2-7,-,-,TGTGCCAGCAGTAACCCCCCTAACAGGGAAGTCGCCTACGAGCAGTACTTC,CASSNPPNREVAYEQYF
TRBV28,TRBJ2-7,once,TRBD2,TGTGCCAGCAGTCCCCCGGCTAGCGGCTACGAGCAGTACTTC,CASSPPASGYEQYF
TRBV7-9,TRBJ2-3,-,TRBD1,TGTGCCAGCAGCCTGCCGAGGGACAGGGGGCAAGATACGCAGTATTTT,CASSLPRDRGQDTQYF
TRBV7-9,TRBJ2-1,once,TRBD2,TGTGCCAGCAGCTTAGGTACTAGCGGAGGCGATGAGCAGTTCTTC,CASSLGTSGGDEQFF
TRBV14,TRBJ2-7,-,-,TGTGCCAGCAGCCAACGGGGAAACAGGGATTTCCCCTACGAGCAGTACTTC,CASSQRGNRDFPYEQYF
TRBV19,TRBJ1-2,-,-,TGTGCCAGTAGTATAGGACAGAATGGCTACACCTTC,CASSIGQNGYTF
TRBV28,TRBJ1-4,-,-,TGTGCCAGCAGTTTCGTAGTTTTCTCCGAAAAACTGTTTTTT,CASSFVVFSEKLFF
TRBV9,TRBJ1-2,-,-,TGTGCCAGCAGCGTAGACTTTAGCGGGGCGCGGGGCTACACCTTC,CASSVDFSGARGYTF
TRBV9,TRBJ2-2,-,-,TGTGCCAGCAGCGCCCGGGACCTCAACACCGGGGAGCTGTTTTTT,CASSARDLNTGELFF
TRBV5-4,TRBJ2-7,-,-,TGTGCCAGCAGCGGGGTGGACTACGAGCAGTACTTC,CASSGVDYEQYF
TRBV6-9,TRBJ1-1,-,TRBD1,TGTGCCAGCAGTTACTCGAATACAGGGGGCGCATCTGAAGCTTTCTTT,CASSYSNTGGASEAFF
TRBV7-2,TRBJ2-1,-,-,TGTGCCAGCAGCCGGTTAGGGACGGACTCCTACAATGAGCAGTTCTTC,CASSRLGTDSYNEQFF
TRBV27,TRBJ1-1,-,-,TGTGCCAGCAGTTTAATTGGGGGGAACACTGAAGCTTTCTTT,CASSLIGGNTEAFF
TRBV15,TRBJ1-1,-,TRBD1,TGTGCCACCACCGGACGGACAGGGGGAAGGTCTGAAGCTTTCTTT,CATTGRTGGRSEAFF
TRBV13,TRBJ2-7,-,-,TGTGCCAGCAGCTTAGAAGGGGAGCAGTACTTC,CASSLEGEQYF
TRBV27,TRBJ2-1,-,-,TGTGCCAGCAGTATCACCGGGCACTCACTCCTCTTC,CASSITGHSLLF
TRBV7-9,TRBJ2-3,-,-,TGTGCCAGCAGCTTAGTCAGGAGCACAGATACGCAGTATTTT,CASSLVRSTDTQYF
TRBV6-5,TRBJ2-3,once,-,TGTGCCAGCAGAGAGACAAGCACAGATACGCAGTATTTT,CASRETSTDTQYF
TRBV10-1,TRBJ2-7,-,-,TGCGCCAGCAGTGACTCCGGCCCCGGGGCCCCGTACTTC,CASSDSGPGAPYF
TRBV9,TRBJ1-2,-,-,TGTGCCAGCAGCGGCCCGCGGGAAACTAACTATGGCTACACCTTC,CASSGPRETNYGYTF
TRBV13,TRBJ1-5,-,-,TGTGCCAGCAGCTTAGGCCTAGGCAGGGACAATCAGCCCCAGCATTTT,CASSLGLGRDNQPQHF
TRBV11-2,TRBJ2-7,-,-,TGTGCCAGCATCCTGGGACCGAAGCAGTACTTC,CASILGPKQYF
TRBV6-1,TRBJ2-2,-,-,TGTGCCAGCACCAGAGGGGGGCTTAACACCGGGGAGCTGTTTTTT,CASTRGGLNTGELFF
TRBV28,TRBJ2-7,-,-,TGTGCCAGCAGTTTGGGTTGGGTAACCGAGCAGTACTTC,CASSLGWVTEQYF
TRBV19,TRBJ2-7,-,TRBD2,TGTGCCAGTAGTATAGACCCTAGCGGGTCCTACGAGCAGTACTTC,CASSIDPSGSYEQYF